A single sample is the source of the 27 T cell receptor beta chains below, sequenced in a study of CD8+CD57+ T cells in acquired aplastic anemia. By flow cytometry, patients selected for sequencing had shown an expansion of CD8+CD57+ cells. Profiles of TCR beta VDJ and CDR3 were generated from a genomic DNA template. TCRdb reprocessed the reads with MiXCR, giving one entry per CDR3 protein. The data contain under 200,000 distinct CDR3 sequences, 48% of them singletons. Sequencing used sorted CD4+, CD8+, or CD8+CD57+ T cells (not recorded which) from PBMCs. The receptors originated from a human donor with aplastic anemia.

This clonotype was seen many times. The chain employs TRBV3-1 and TRBJ2-1, with D hard to call. Germline lookup yields CDR1 LGHDT and CDR2 YNNKEL (reference sequence). The CDR3 runs to 13 residues. Trimming took off 5 bases at V and 8 bases at J, with 13 bases between the two ends. The CDR3 reads CASSSPDRHEQFF. The CDR3 bases are TGTGCCAGCAGCTCGCCTGATCGTCATGAGCAGTTCTTC.

The chain joins TRBV7-8 to TRBJ2-1, with no clear D. CDR3 length: 11 residues. The germline gives CDR1 SGHVS, CDR2 FQNEAQ. The V end was cut by 6 bases, the J end by 6 bases, with 6 bases between. The CDR3 region is CASRVSNEQFF. CDR3 nucleotides: TGTGCCAGCAGGGTGAGCAATGAGCAGTTCTTC.

The V gene is TRBV6-5, the J gene TRBJ1-2, with 12 bases identical to TRBD1. The germline V gene has CDR1 MNHEY and CDR2 SVGAGI. The CDR3 is 17 amino acids. V was pared by 1 base and J by 8 bases, with 11 bases of the junction left unmatched. CDR3 DNA: TGTGCCAGCAGTTACTTGGGACAGGGGGCTATTGCGCTCGGCTACACCTTC. Protein: CASSYLGQGAIALGYTF.

This clonotype was recorded a few times. The junction shows a germline mismatch at one end, possibly a read error. The V call is TRBV7-7, the J call TRBJ2-2, with D uncertain. The CDR3 loop spans 12 amino acids. Germline CDR1 and CDR2: SSHAT and FNYEAQ (reference sequence). Here the CDR3 reads CASSSSTGELFF. The CDR3 bases are TGTGCTAGCAGCTCGTCCACCGGGGAGCTGTTTTTT.

This clonotype was seen many times. The CDR3 protein is CASSSTGTGKEEQFF. CDR3 nucleotides: TGTGCCAGCAGCTCCACCGGGACAGGGAAAGAAGAGCAGTTCTTC. The V gene is TRBV7-9, the J gene TRBJ2-1, with 9 nucleotides matching TRBD1. This CDR3 contains 15 residues. The germline V gene encodes CDR1 SEHNR and CDR2 FQNEAQ (reference sequence). J lost 10 bases, V lost 4 bases, and 11 bases had no gene match.

This clonotype occurred many times. The chain combines TRBV12-3 or TRBV12-4 with TRBJ2-1; the match to TRBD1 covers 7 bases. This CDR3 spans 12 amino acids. The V segment lost 8 bases and the J segment 8 bases; nucleotides outside the gene matches: 6. The CDR3 protein is CASCWGTDEQFF. CDR3 coding DNA: TGTGCCAGCTGCTGGGGGACAGATGAGCAGTTCTTC.

This clonotype was detected ten times or more. V and J are TRBV6-1 and TRBJ2-1; the match to TRBD2 covers 9 bases. Per germline, CDR1 MNHNS and CDR2 SASEGT. The CDR3 spans 14 residues. Trimming at V came to 8 bases and at J to 6 bases, leaving 8 bases not matched to a gene. CDR3 residues: CASRSGRKINEQFF. CDR3 DNA: TGTGCCAGCCGAAGCGGGAGGAAGATCAATGAGCAGTTCTTC.

In its sample, this clonotype was seen many times. The CDR3 nucleotides read TGTGCCGCACGGGGCCTGAACACTGAAGCTTTCTTT. Amino acids: CAARGLNTEAFF. V usage is TRBV10-3 and J usage is TRBJ1-1, with TRBD1 as a possible D gene (5 bases). CDR1 is ENHRY and CDR2 is SYGVKD in the germline V gene. This CDR3 is built from 12 residues. The V end lost 11 bases, the J end lost 0 bases, and 10 bases lay between the germline ends.

About this clonotype: A much larger clone differs by one base, so this may be a read error. The chain couples TRBV11-2 to TRBJ2-7, with D possibly matching TRBD2 (6 bases). Trimming took off 5 bases at V and 5 bases at J, with 16 bases between the two ends. The CDR3 is 14 amino acids. Germline CDR1 and CDR2: SGHAT and FQNNGV. The CDR3 DNA is TGTGCCAGCAGCCCACCGGGACTCCGGGACGAGCAGTACTTC. Translation: CASSPPGLRDEQYF.

V gene TRBV5-1 combines with J gene TRBJ2-1; tentatively, D is TRBD2 (5 bases). CDR1 is SGHRS, CDR2 YFSETQ, per germline. CDR3 length equals 17 residues. V dropped 1 base and J dropped 3 bases, with 17 bases sitting between them. CDR3 region: CASSLWAGVPYYNEQFF. The CDR3 coding sequence is TGCGCCAGCAGCTTGTGGGCCGGGGTCCCCTACTACAATGAGCAGTTCTTC.

The chain employs TRBV25-1 and TRBJ2-5; D unclear. Trimming removed 4 bases from V and 2 bases from J, with 14 bases in between. The CDR3 runs 15 residues. Germline values: CDR1 MGHDK, CDR2 SYGVNS. DNA of the CDR3: TGTGCCAGCAGTGCCTGGGGATTACCGCAAGAGACCCAGTACTTC. The encoded protein is CASSAWGLPQETQYF.

The chain links TRBV7-8 to TRBJ1-2; TRBD1 matches at 7 bases. J was trimmed by 2 bases and V by 0 bases; bases with no gene match: 3. The germline V gene has CDR1 SGHVS and CDR2 FQNEAQ. CDR3 length equals 15 residues. For the CDR3, the DNA is TGTGCCAGCAGCTTAGCGCCGGGACAGAACTATGGCTACACCTTC. As protein: CASSLAPGQNYGYTF.

Ten or more counts support this clonotype. An end of the junction differs from the germline gene, which may be a read error. V gene TRBV7-2 combines with J gene TRBJ1-1; D gene uncertain. Germline assignment: CDR1 SGHTA and CDR2 FQGNSA. This CDR3 region has 12 residues. CDR3 loop: CASSFGLDRPSF. The CDR3 bases are TGTGCCAGCAGCTTTGGACTGGATAGGCCTTCTTTT.

The chain couples TRBV10-3 to TRBJ1-2; perhaps TRBD1 as D (6 bases). Germline V gene sequence: CDR1 ENHRY, CDR2 SYGVKD. The CDR3 has 12 residues. Trimming removed 6 bases from V and 8 bases from J, with 13 bases in between. The CDR3 is CAIRGHLIGYTF. CDR3 DNA: TGTGCCATCAGGGGACACTTAATCGGCTACACCTTC.

In its sample, this clonotype was seen many times. The chain uses TRBV7-8 and TRBJ1-2; 10 bases match TRBD1. CDR1 is SGHVS and CDR2 is FQNEAQ in the germline V gene. The CDR3 is made up of 15 amino acids. J lost 3 bases, V lost 5 bases, and 6 bases had no gene match. In DNA, the CDR3 is TGTGCCAGCAGCCCCTGGGACAGGGGCGACTATGGCTACACCTTC. Protein sequence: CASSPWDRGDYGYTF.

This clonotype has only a few counts. This chain joins TRBV7-8 and TRBJ2-1, with D unclear. The CDR3 has 13 amino acids. Per the germline V gene, CDR1 is SGHVS and CDR2 is FQNEAQ. V lost 1 base, J lost 6 bases, and 7 bases lay in between. CDR3 nucleotide sequence: TGTGCCAGCAGCTTAGGGTCAACCAATGAGCAGTTCTTC. Translating gives CASSLGSTNEQFF.

The DNA for the CDR3 is TGCAGTGCCAGCAGTTGGGCCGACAGGGGCAATGAGCAGTTCTTC. Its protein product is CSASSWADRGNEQFF. The chain combines TRBV20-1 with TRBJ2-1; 8 bases match TRBD1. The length of the CDR3 is 15 residues. V lost 6 bases, J lost 6 bases, and 13 bases stayed unmatched. Germline V gives CDR1 DFQATT, CDR2 SNEGSKA (reference sequence).

In the case of this clonotype: An end of the junction differs from the germline gene, which may be a read error. The rearrangement joins TRBV5-4 to TRBJ1-6, with D hard to call. Looked up from germline, CDR1 is SGHNT and CDR2 is YYREEE (reference sequence). The CDR3 extends over 15 amino acids. The CDR3 reads CASSRGRAYNSPLHF. The CDR3 DNA follows: TGTGCCAGCAGCAGAGGACGGGCCTATAACTCACCCCTCCACTTT. Based on the CDR3 plus reference TRBV5-4 and TRBJ1-6, the full variable domain is ETGVTQSPTHLIKTRGQQVTLRCSSQSGHNTVSWYQQALGQGPQFIFQYYREEENGRGNFPPRFSGLQFPNYSSELNVNALELDDSALYLCASSRGRAYNSPLHFGNGTRLTVT.

The V call is TRBV15, the J call TRBJ2-2; D possibly corresponds to TRBD2 (5 bases). V was clipped by 0 bases and J by 6 bases, with 14 bases between them. The CDR3 loop spans 16 amino acids. Looked up from germline, CDR1 is LNHNV and CDR2 is YYDKDF (reference sequence). The CDR3: CATSRDLRPGAGELFF. DNA of the CDR3: TGTGCCACCAGCAGAGATCTTAGGCCCGGGGCCGGGGAGCTGTTTTTT.

V usage is TRBV10-3 and J usage is TRBJ1-5; 9 bases align to TRBD1. V shed 3 bases, J shed 7 bases, and the junction held 10 bases outside the gene matches. This CDR3 has 16 amino acids. The germline gives CDR1 ENHRY, CDR2 SYGVKD. DNA for the CDR3: TGTGCCATCAGTGACCAAAAACAGGGGGCCGGACAGCCCCAGCATTTT. Its translation: CAISDQKQGAGQPQHF.

This clonotype is medium-sized by share. CDR3 amino acids: CAITPTGKGETQYF. Written as DNA, the CDR3 is TGTGCCATCACCCCGACAGGGAAAGGAGAGACCCAGTACTTC. V and J are TRBV10-3 and TRBJ2-5; 7 nucleotides line up with TRBD1. The J segment lost 4 bases and the V segment lost 7 bases, leaving 9 bases of the junction unmatched. There are 14 residues in the CDR3. Germline V gene data show CDR1 as ENHRY and CDR2 as SYGVKD.

This chain connects TRBV10-1 to TRBJ1-5; 9 nucleotides align to TRBD1. Germline V gene sequence: CDR1 WNHNN, CDR2 SYGVQD (reference sequence). Unmatched junction bases numbered 9, after V lost 6 bases and J lost 0 bases. CDR3 length: 17 residues. Here the CDR3 DNA reads TGCGCCAGCAGAATCGGGACAGGGAAACATAGCAATCAGCCCCAGCATTTT. Its protein is CASRIGTGKHSNQPQHF.

J is TRBJ2-7 and V is TRBV24-1, with 10 bases aligning to TRBD2. V shed 8 bases and J 4 bases; nucleotides not matched to a gene: 10. The CDR3 runs 15 residues. Germline loops: CDR1 KGHDR, CDR2 SFDVKD. CDR3 sequence reads: CATTSGSRTEYEQYF. DNA for the CDR3: TGTGCCACCACTAGCGGGAGTAGAACGGAATACGAGCAGTACTTC.

There are many counts of this clonotype. V usage is TRBV6-4 and J usage is TRBJ2-3, with D tentatively TRBD1 (5 bases). The CDR3 consists of 16 residues. The V gene's germline CDR1 is MRHNA and CDR2 SNTAGT. Between the trimmed V and J ends, which lost 0 bases and 2 bases, there was a span of 12 bases. Written as DNA, the CDR3 is TGTGCCAGCAGTGACTCGTTTCAGGGAATCACAGATACGCAGTATTTT. Protein: CASSDSFQGITDTQYF.

The V and J genes are TRBV19 and TRBJ2-5; D gene ambiguous. In germline, CDR1 is LNHDA, CDR2 SQIVND (reference sequence). V lost 3 bases to trimming and J lost 5 bases, with 10 bases between them. CDR3 size: 13 residues. CDR3 region: CASSIGSLETQYF. For the CDR3, the DNA is TGTGCCAGTAGTATCGGTAGCTTGGAGACCCAGTACTTC.

This clonotype has at least ten counts. V gene TRBV12-3 or TRBV12-4 combines with J gene TRBJ1-1, with a possible D match to TRBD1 (5 bases). There are 14 residues in the CDR3. Trimming removed 3 bases at V and 1 base at J, with 9 bases between. The CDR3 is CASSFDRSNTEAFF. The CDR3 nucleotides are TGTGCCAGCAGTTTCGACAGATCGAACACTGAAGCTTTCTTT.

In this sample, this clonotype turned up a few times. V and J are TRBV19 and TRBJ1-2; 7 bases fit TRBD1. The CDR3 runs 16 residues. With V trimmed by 7 bases and J by 2 bases, 13 bases remained unmatched. Germline V CDR1 and CDR2: LNHDA, SQIVND (reference sequence). The CDR3 here is CASKTDQGGGNYGYTF. CDR3 nucleotides: TGTGCCAGTAAGACCGACCAGGGGGGGGGAAACTATGGCTACACCTTC. Full variable domain (rest looked up from reference TRBV19 and TRBJ1-2): DGGITQSPKYLFRKEGQNVTLSCEQNLNHDAMYWYRQDPGQGLRLIYYSQIVNDFQKGDIAEGYSVSREKKESFPLTVTSAQKNPTAFYLCASKTDQGGGNYGYTFGSGTRLTVV.